By share of the sample, the clone carrying this T cell receptor beta chain is large. Its antigen is still unknown. V was shortened by 6 bases and J by 2 bases, with 16 bases between the two germline ends. The length of the CDR3 is 15 residues. CD25-based Treg depletion was applied to purified naive CD4+ T cells. Study-level findings and limits: Tumor Tregs overlapped most with tumor, then blood, naive CD4+ cells.

TRBV12-4/TRBJ1-2 clonotypes were amplified with adaptor-ligated barcode primers. TCRdb reprocessed the multiplex PCR reads via MiXCR and lists one record per CDR3 protein. Of around 650 distinct CDR3 sequences listed, 2.5% to 3.5% are singletons. Sequences were obtained from naive CD4+ T cells sorted from blood. Regarding subset: naive CD4+ T cells, CD4+CD45RA+CD25-. This receptor was taken from a female donor with breast cancer. The chain carries TRBV12-3 or TRBV12-4 and TRBJ1-2, with a weak D call TRBD1 (5 bases). CDR3 sequence reads: CASRLNSGRNYGYTF. CDR3 nucleotide sequence: TGTGCCAGCAGGCTCAACTCGGGACGCAACTATGGCTACACCTTC.